The 29 T cell receptor beta chains below all came from one sample that was sequenced in a study of blood T cell repertoires in COVID-19. Sequencing was performed with immunoSEQ multiplex PCR; in TCRdb, only in-frame clones are kept and a portion is missing. The sample contains some 250,000 clones, about 83% of which appear only once. Material for sequencing was peripheral blood. The receptors here all came from a man older than 75 with acute or convalescent COVID-19.

J is TRBJ1-1 and V is TRBV3-1 (or the pseudogene TRBV3-2), with a possible D match to TRBD1 (6 bases). This CDR3 spans 13 amino acids. CDR1 is LGHDT and CDR2 is YNNKEL in the germline V gene (reference sequence). With 0 bases removed from V and 11 bases from J, the gap between germline ends came to 13 bases. CDR3 residues: CASSQDSRGAAFF. The CDR3 DNA reads TGTGCCAGCAGCCAAGATTCCCGGGGGGCGGCTTTCTTT.

In its sample, this clone was seen a few times. The chain joins TRBV15 to TRBJ2-3; 12 positions match TRBD2. After removal of 5 bases from V and 4 bases from J, the junction contained 7 bases not matched to a gene. CDR1 is LNHNV, CDR2 YYDKDF, per germline (reference sequence). This CDR3 is 16 amino acids long. The CDR3 DNA is TGTGCCACCAGCCCCCTGACTAGCGGGGGTCCAGATACGCAGTATTTT. Amino acid sequence: CATSPLTSGGPDTQYF.

This chain links TRBV5-1 with TRBJ1-5; D may be TRBD1 (5 bases). This CDR3 comprises 16 residues. Germline loops: CDR1 SGHRS, CDR2 YFSETQ. The ends were cut back, 0 bases at V and 5 bases at J, with 15 bases in the middle. Here the CDR3 DNA reads TGCGCCAGCAGCTTGGAGGGGCCGGGGGGATATCAGCCCCAGCATTTT. It yields the protein CASSLEGPGGYQPQHF.

The gene calls are TRBV5-1 and TRBJ1-6; tentatively, D is TRBD1 (5 bases). Trimming stripped 6 bases from V and 7 bases from J, with 17 bases between. The CDR3 runs to 15 residues. CDR1 SGHRS and CDR2 YFSETQ come from the germline V gene. In nucleotides, the CDR3 is TGCGCCAGCACCGACGGGGGACGCACGAATTCACCCCTCCACTTT. As protein: CASTDGGRTNSPLHF. The variable domain in full, completed from reference TRBV5-1 and TRBJ1-6, reads KAGVTQTPRYLIKTRGQQVTLSCSPISGHRSVSWYQQTPGQGLQFLFEYFSETQRNKGNFPGRFSGRQFSNSRSEMNVSTLELGDSALYLCASTDGGRTNSPLHFGNGTRLTVT.

A remark on this clone: Within the sample, other DNA sequences also encode this same CDR3. The chain combines TRBV18 with TRBJ1-2; TRBD1 matches 7 bases. V was pared by 3 bases and J by 1 base, with 2 bases of the junction left unmatched. The V gene's germline CDR1 is KGHSH and CDR2 LQKENI. The CDR3 is made up of 14 amino acids. The CDR3 coding sequence is TGTGCCAGCTCACCCACAGGGGATAACTATGGCTACACCTTC. It translates to CASSPTGDNYGYTF.

V is TRBV18 and J is TRBJ2-5; D may be TRBD2 (7 bases). Germline CDR1 KGHSH, CDR2 LQKENI. The CDR3 sequence is 16 residues long. The V end was cut by 0 bases, the J end by 5 bases, with 16 bases between. The CDR3 nucleotides are TGTGCCAGCTCACCACCTCTGGAGGGGGGGAGTGAGACCCAGTACTTC. It codes for CASSPPLEGGSETQYF.

The chain employs TRBV4-3 and TRBJ1-2; D is unclear. Germline loops: CDR1 LGHNA, CDR2 YSLEER. With 0 bases removed from V and 8 bases from J, the gap between germline ends came to 16 bases. CDR3 size: 15 residues. The CDR3 coding sequence is TGCGCCAGCAGCCAAGATGTCTCCACTATCAGCGGCTACACCTTC. Its translation: CASSQDVSTISGYTF.

This chain uses TRBV6-6 with TRBJ1-1; D is undetermined. Germline V gives CDR1 MNHNY, CDR2 SVGAGI (reference sequence). Between the trimmed V and J ends, which lost 2 bases and 5 bases, there was a span of 12 bases. The CDR3 spans 14 residues. The CDR3 nucleotides read TGTGCCAGCAGTTACGGTGGTGGAGGGACTGAAGCTTTCTTT. This translates into CASSYGGGGTEAFF.

This chain links TRBV9 with TRBJ2-1; 8 nucleotides match TRBD2. The CDR3 has 16 amino acids. Germline CDR1 reads SGDLS; CDR2 reads YYNGEE. Unmatched junction bases numbered 7, after V lost 0 bases and J lost 5 bases. DNA for the CDR3: TGTGCCAGCAGCGTAGGTCCTAGCGGGTTGAACAATGAGCAGTTCTTC. It yields the protein CASSVGPSGLNNEQFF.

The chain recombines TRBV11-2 with TRBJ1-1; 9 bases line up with TRBD1. The V segment lost 3 bases and the J segment 11 bases; nucleotides outside the gene matches: 10. Germline values: CDR1 SGHAT, CDR2 FQNNGV. CDR3 length equals 14 residues. CDR3 residues: CASSLALGQGSAFF. The CDR3 DNA follows: TGTGCCAGCAGCTTGGCGCTCGGACAGGGGAGCGCTTTCTTT.

V is TRBV12-3 or TRBV12-4 and J is TRBJ2-3; TRBD1 might be the D (6 bases). The V end was cut by 5 bases, the J end by 2 bases, with 8 bases between. The CDR3 sequence is 13 residues long. This CDR3 reads CASSRDITDTQYF. The CDR3 region has the DNA TGTGCCAGCAGTAGGGACATCACAGATACGCAGTATTTT.

V usage is TRBV10-3 and J usage is TRBJ1-1; 8 bases map to TRBD1. CDR1 and CDR2 from the germline V gene are ENHRY and SYGVKD. The CDR3 runs to 13 residues. V was clipped by 5 bases and J by 8 bases; unmatched bases: 7. DNA of the CDR3: TGTGCCATCAGTCGGACAGGGAATGGCGAAGCTTTCTTT. This codes for CAISRTGNGEAFF.

This chain uses TRBV18 with TRBJ1-1; D gene uncertain. This CDR3 region has 13 residues. Between the trimmed V and J ends, which lost 5 bases and 0 bases, there was a span of 7 bases. The germline V gene has CDR1 KGHSH and CDR2 LQKENI. CDR3 protein: CASSRGLNTEAFF. CDR3 sequence (DNA): TGTGCCAGCTCAAGAGGGCTGAACACTGAAGCTTTCTTT.

The chain joins TRBV5-1 to TRBJ1-5, with 8 nucleotides matching TRBD1. The junction had 2 bases not matched to a gene; V was cut back by 1 base and J by 2 bases. This CDR3 is 15 amino acids long. Germline V gene lookup returns CDR1 SGHRS and CDR2 YFSETQ. The CDR3 is CASSLTGGGNQPQHF. In DNA, the CDR3 is TGCGCCAGCAGCTTGACAGGGGGAGGCAATCAGCCCCAGCATTTT.

The V gene is TRBV3-1 (or the pseudogene TRBV3-2), the J gene TRBJ1-1; D gene unclear. Trimming stripped 4 bases from V and 5 bases from J, with 8 bases between. From germline, CDR1 is LGHDT and CDR2 YNNKEL (reference sequence). The CDR3 is 12 amino acids. CDR3 sequence: CASSPGWTEAFF. CDR3 DNA: TGTGCCAGCAGCCCAGGTTGGACTGAAGCTTTCTTT.

This clone was observed at least ten times. CDR3 nucleotide sequence: TGTGCCAGCGGGTTAGCTTCACAGGGACGCGGCTACACCTTC. It yields the protein CASGLASQGRGYTF. The V call is TRBV28, the J call TRBJ1-2; possible D gene TRBD1, 6 bases. Trimming took off 8 bases at V and 8 bases at J, with 21 bases between the two ends. Germline lookup yields CDR1 MDHEN and CDR2 SYDVKM. The CDR3 spans 14 residues.

This clone has a handful of counts. The CDR3: CASMPGGGPGEQFF. In DNA, the CDR3 is TGTGCCAGCATGCCGGGCGGGGGCCCAGGTGAGCAGTTCTTC. The chain carries TRBV28 and TRBJ2-1, with a possible D match to TRBD2 (7 bases). V shed 7 bases and J shed 9 bases, with 19 bases lying between them. This CDR3 contains 14 residues. Germline CDR1 is MDHEN and CDR2 is SYDVKM.

The chain uses TRBV3-1 (or the pseudogene TRBV3-2) and TRBJ2-7, with D uncertain. The CDR3 has 11 residues. Trimming left V 3 bases short and J 4 bases short, with 4 bases between. CDR1 is LGHDT, CDR2 YNNKEL, per germline (reference sequence). The CDR3 sequence is CASSQAYEQYF. For the CDR3, the DNA is TGTGCCAGCAGCCAGGCTTACGAGCAGTACTTC.

This clone was observed a few times. V and J are TRBV4-1 and TRBJ1-6, with no clear D. Trimming removed 4 bases at V and 1 base at J, with 17 bases between. Germline V lookup: CDR1 MGHRA, CDR2 YSYEKL. The length of the CDR3 is 18 residues. The CDR3 region is CASSLSLEGSSYNSPLHF. CDR3 bases: TGCGCCAGCAGCCTGTCACTAGAGGGAAGTTCCTATAATTCACCCCTCCACTTT.

This clone was seen just once. The CDR3 nucleotides are TGCGCCAGCAGTCGTACTAGCGGGAGAACAGATACGCAGTATTTT. Its protein product is CASSRTSGRTDTQYF. V usage is TRBV10-2 and J usage is TRBJ2-3, with TRBD2 identical over 11 bases. Germline assignment: CDR1 WSHSY and CDR2 SAAADI. With V trimmed by 5 bases and J by 3 bases, 4 bases remained unmatched. The CDR3 runs 15 residues.

The gene calls are TRBV3-1 (or the pseudogene TRBV3-2) and TRBJ1-1; 10 bases align to TRBD1. The V segment lost 2 bases and the J segment 10 bases; nucleotides outside the gene matches: 10. This CDR3 comprises 15 residues. Looked up from germline, CDR1 is LGHDT and CDR2 is YNNKEL (reference sequence). CDR3 loop: CASSQNPLGQGTAFF. For the CDR3, the DNA is TGTGCCAGCAGCCAAAACCCTCTGGGACAGGGGACAGCTTTCTTT.

The gene calls are TRBV28 and TRBJ1-1; D not resolved. Germline V gene sequence: CDR1 MDHEN, CDR2 SYDVKM. CDR3 length equals 16 residues. V was trimmed by 4 bases and J by 4 bases, leaving 19 bases between them. CDR3 amino acids: CASSWALIKESTEAFF. Here the CDR3 DNA reads TGTGCCAGCAGTTGGGCGCTCATCAAGGAATCCACTGAAGCTTTCTTT.

The rearrangement uses TRBV6-5 and TRBJ1-2; TRBD1 matches 10 bases. The junction had 9 bases not matched to a gene; V was cut back by 6 bases and J by 8 bases. CDR3 length: 14 residues. Germline CDR1 reads MNHEY; CDR2 reads SVGAGI. DNA for the CDR3: TGTGCCAGCAGCTCCGGGACAGGGGTCTCAGGCTACACCTTC. Translation: CASSSGTGVSGYTF.

This clone was picked up many times. This chain links TRBV6-5 with TRBJ2-3; a weak D match, TRBD1 (6 bases). V was shortened by 2 bases and J by 0 bases, with 9 bases between the two germline ends. Per germline, CDR1 MNHEY and CDR2 SVGAGI. This CDR3 has 15 residues. The CDR3 region has the DNA TGTGCCAGCAGTTACCTGGGGGCCAGCACAGATACGCAGTATTTT. Protein sequence: CASSYLGASTDTQYF.

This clone came up a few times. The CDR3 sequence is CASSLEGDRGYNEQFF. For the CDR3, the DNA is TGTGCCAGCAGTTTGGAGGGGGACAGGGGGTACAATGAGCAGTTCTTC. This chain joins TRBV28 and TRBJ2-1, with 11 bases identical to TRBD1. This CDR3 spans 16 amino acids. After removal of 3 bases from V and 4 bases from J, the junction contained 5 bases not matched to a gene. Germline values: CDR1 MDHEN, CDR2 SYDVKM.

The chain employs TRBV29-1 and TRBJ2-3; 7 bases are shared with TRBD1. CDR3 size: 13 residues. Germline CDR1 is SQVTM and CDR2 is ANQGSEA. The junction had 5 bases not matched to a gene; V was cut back by 7 bases and J by 1 base. CDR3 DNA sequence: TGCAGCGGAAGGGACAGCCGCACAGATACGCAGTATTTT. Protein product: CSGRDSRTDTQYF.

This chain joins TRBV28 and TRBJ2-1, with 9 bases fitting TRBD1. Germline values: CDR1 MDHEN, CDR2 SYDVKM. The CDR3 covers 11 residues. With V trimmed by 5 bases and J by 14 bases, 4 bases remained unmatched. CDR3 region: CASSKGQGKFF. CDR3 in DNA: TGTGCCAGCAGTAAGGGACAGGGCAAGTTCTTC.

There are many counts of this clone. The CDR3 bases are TGTGCCAGCAGCACGGACAGGGCCTATGGCTACACCTTC. This codes for CASSTDRAYGYTF. This sequence joins TRBV16 and TRBJ1-2; 8 nucleotides align to TRBD1. Germline V gene data show CDR1 as KGHSY and CDR2 as FQNENV. The CDR3 has 13 residues. The junction had 3 bases not matched to a gene; V was cut back by 5 bases and J by 4 bases.

The chain couples TRBV10-3 to TRBJ1-6; the D gene is possibly TRBD1 (6 bases). Germline assignment: CDR1 ENHRY and CDR2 SYGVKD. The ends were cut back, 7 bases at V and 6 bases at J, with 10 bases in the middle. CDR3 length equals 13 residues. The CDR3 DNA sequence: TGTGCCATCACAGGGGAGCGTAATTCACCCCTCCACTTT. Protein product: CAITGERNSPLHF.